This T cell receptor (beta chain) is from a study of cytomegalovirus exposure and HLA in healthy donors. Germline CDR1 and CDR2: MDHEN and SYDVKM. V lost 3 bases and J 5 bases, leaving 11 bases between the germline ends. The CDR3 contains 14 residues. Amplification used 60 Vbeta primers and 13 Jbeta primers. Assay: immunoSEQ multiplex PCR; the TCRdb copy retains only in-frame clones and omits some. The sample holds around 150,000 clones; about three quarters are singletons and the top ten take roughly 2%. Sequencing was done on a sample of PBMCs. The chain couples TRBV28 to TRBJ1-5; D gene uncertain. This receptor was taken from a female donor in good health and CMV-seronegative. As DNA, the CDR3 is TGTGCCAGCAGTTTTGAGGCAGCCTATCAGCCCCAGCATTTT. Encoded protein: CASSFEAAYQPQHF.